This TCR beta chain was documented in a study of early T cells in non-severe SARS-CoV-2 infection (dated by TCRdb to the early 2020s). For context, the study as a whole: Bulk RNA from unsorted whole blood was used for TCR sequencing, so alpha and beta chains could not be paired.

In regard to this clonotype: Its antigen is not yet known. Base qualities are not at hand, and no much larger clone is one base apart.

Libraries were built with 5' RACE. Data came from a NextSeq 500. The TCR library protocol attached unique molecular identifiers to individual cDNA molecules to correct for sequencing error and PCR bias. Both TCR alpha and beta chains were sequenced, and tight co-correlation was observed between alpha and beta sequence abundances in each sample. On the authors' methods: Decombinator V4 was used to annotate the V gene, J gene and CDR3 of the TCR sequences. Expanded TCRs were defined as changing significantly between any two time points under a Poisson model with p below 0.0001. TCR abundances were normalised to the total number of TCRs sequenced per sample and were expressed as counts per million. VDJdb, accessed on 1 November 2021, was searched for TCRs annotated for CMV, EBV and SARS-CoV-2, and TCRs annotated for more than one antigen were excluded. TCRdb redid the processing of the public reads, applying fastp at Q25 and MiXCR, and retained in-frame beta chains. Entries that share a CDR3 protein sequence are merged under the most common genes and DNA. The V and J calls come from TCRdb's annotation, not from the publication. Present in this sample are 85,000 to 100,000 distinct CDR3 sequences, approximately 10% of which were seen just once. The top ten constitute around 4.6% of the sample.

Set within a cohort of healthcare workers in London, UK, this nested case-control study involved weekly PCR testing of nasopharyngeal swabs along with blood sampling. Healthcare workers were recruited during the week of the UK lockdown, between 23 and 31 March 2020, and followed weekly for up to about 15 weeks. The research as a whole found: VDJdb matching was skewed toward anti-spike CD8 responses and likely underestimated virus-specific expansions, missing private and CD4 specificities.

Sequenced material: whole blood, taken at baseline. The clonotype originates from an adult who was a healthcare worker with PCR-confirmed SARS-CoV-2 infection or an uninfected control (not recorded which).

The CDR3 is CASSPGGQITNYGYTF. At the DNA level, the sequence is TGTGCCAGCAGCCCCGGGGGACAGATTACTAACTATGGCTACACCTTC. The V and J genes are TRBV5-5 and TRBJ1-2; 7 bases in the junction line up with TRBD1. CDR1 and CDR2 were assigned from the germline V gene (reference sequence) as SGHKS and YYEKEE. The CDR3, cysteine through phenylalanine, is 16 amino acids long. Only the CDR3 portion is preserved as DNA: 48 bases, with reading frame beginning at the first base. Trimming accounts for 4 bases at V and 0 bases at J, while the number of junction bases matched to no gene is 9.